This T cell receptor beta chain comes out of a study of T cell repertoires in MIS-A myocarditis (dated by TCRdb to between 2021 and 2024). CDR1 and CDR2 (SEHNR, FQNEAQ) derive from the germline V gene (reference sequence). The CDR3 holds 13 amino acids from the cysteine to the phenylalanine. The only DNA kept is the CDR3, 39 bases in frame from the first base. V sheds 6 bases and J sheds 1 base, leaving 10 bases between their ends. In the case of this clone: Its antigen remains undetermined. No base quality information exists; no much larger clone differs at one position.

The QIAamp DNA FFPE kit was used to extract genomic DNA from formalin-fixed paraffin-embedded autopsy tissue. TCRbeta CDR3 regions were amplified with the immunoSEQ bias-controlled multiplex PCR and sequenced at high throughput. The original pipeline was this. The immunoSEQ vendor pipeline collapsed and filtered CDR3 sequences to measure the abundance and frequency of each unique TCRbeta CDR3. Dominant CDR3 amino acid sequences were clustered with SARS-CoV-2-specific ImmuneCODE TCRbeta sequences by CD-HIT using a 90% global sequence identity threshold. Clones were classed as hyperexpanded at frequencies of 0.1 to 1 and as large at frequencies of 0.01 to 0.1. MiXCR was used to confirm CDR3 amino acid sequences and V and J gene assignments of dominant clones. The R stringdist package was used to calculate Levenshtein distances between the patient clonotypes and the ImmuneCODE hits. In its TCRdb copy, this immuneACCESS table keeps in-frame sequences only and misses some clones. Where compared with another copy, unresolved V genes explain less than half of these, and the others have no known cause. Clonal size and the V and J genes are those of that table, whereas D and trimming came from the DNA. The sample yields approximately 7,200 clones; 78% were counted once. The ten biggest clones cover roughly 18% of the sample.

This TCR was sampled from a man aged 18 to 30 with fulminant myocarditis from multisystem inflammatory syndrome in adults (MIS-A) after COVID-19. The sample comprised right inferior lung lobe tissue obtained at autopsy. In this chain, TRBV7-9 is recombined with TRBJ2-7; a confident D gene designation cannot be given. The nucleotide sequence reads TGTGCCAGCAGTCCGGGCTGGTCCTACGAGCAGTACTTC. This yields the protein CASSPGWSYEQYF.